This section outlines one TCR beta chain sequence together with its context. The antigen remains unidentified. Germline is not matched at one junction end, which may reflect a read error. Notes on the study in general: Tumor Tregs overlapped most with tumor, then blood, naive CD4+ cells. Tumor memory CD4+ T cell TCR gene usage clustered with blood and lymph node memory CD4+ cells and lymph node naive CD4+ cells.

Full-length variable regions came from constant-region reverse primers plus semi-nested Nested Universal Primer A PCR. TCRdb re-derived calls from the 5' RACE reads in MiXCR, one entry per CDR3 protein. Among tens of thousands of distinct CDR3 sequences listed, roughly 28% were seen once. Tregs were sorted as CD4+CD25+CD127-/low cells. The V gene's germline CDR1 is LGHNA and CDR2 YNFKEQ. This CDR3 contains 14 residues. Sequencing was performed on tumor-infiltrating Tregs sorted from the breast tumor. The rearrangement joins TRBV4-2 to TRBJ1-4; the D gene is possibly TRBD1 (5 bases). This clonotype originated in a female donor with breast cancer. In nucleotides, the CDR3 is TGCGCCAGCAGCCAAGTCGACAGAAATGAAAAACTGGTGTTT. Residues: CASSQVDRNEKLVF.